This entry concerns a single T cell receptor beta chain. These data originate in a study of blood T cell repertoires in COVID-19. The overall study: From T cells, B-cell-depleted T cells, or PBMCs came the material, which was cDNA or gDNA.

TCRdb keeps only in-frame clones here, not all; method: immunoSEQ multiplex PCR. In the table there are approximately 78,000 clones, less than 85% of which are singletons. CDR3 length equals 17 residues. The germline CDR1 and CDR2 sequences are KGHDR and SFDVKD. The V and J ends lost 1 base and 7 bases, in that order; junction bases with no gene match: 8. The chain couples TRBV24-1 to TRBJ2-1; 11 nucleotides agree with TRBD2. This clonotype originated in a woman aged 80 or older with acute or convalescent COVID-19. Input material: peripheral blood. The CDR3 nucleotides read TGTGCCACCAGTGATTTATCGACGGCTAGCGGGAGGAATGAGCAGTTCTTC. Amino acid sequence: CATSDLSTASGRNEQFF.